One and the same sample provided the 25 T cell receptor beta chains below, sequenced in a study of T cell changes during pregnancy in multiple sclerosis (dated by TCRdb to between 2018 and 2021). Library creation used the immunoSEQ multiplex PCR assay. TCRdb re-hosts the immuneACCESS table, in-frame sequences only. Its copies lack some clones; in the studies checked, an unresolved V gene accounts for under half of them, and the cause for the rest is not known. For this sample there are under 85,000 clones; 90% to 95% appear just once. The ten biggest clones cover around 0.22% of the sample. Sequences were derived from CD4+ T cells from peripheral blood mononuclear cells, sampled before pregnancy. The source is a female donor with multiple sclerosis, enrolled in a pregnancy study.

The rearrangement uses TRBV6-6 and TRBJ2-1; 8 bases agree with TRBD2. CDR3 size: 15 residues. Losses at the gene ends were 6 bases for V and 3 bases for J; bases not matched to a gene: 7. The germline CDR1 and CDR2 sequences are MNHNY and SVGAGI (reference sequence). CDR3 in amino acids: CASSPTSGDYNEQFF. The CDR3 nucleotides are TGTGCCAGCAGCCCAACTAGCGGAGACTACAATGAGCAGTTCTTC.

CDR3 region: CASSRNLGTGGRAYEQYF. The CDR3 bases are TGTGCCAGCAGTCGCAACCTCGGGACAGGGGGTAGGGCGTACGAGCAGTACTTC. The chain recombines TRBV27 with TRBJ2-7; TRBD1 matches 11 bases. The CDR3 spans 18 residues. Unmatched junction bases numbered 16, after V lost 5 bases and J lost 4 bases. Germline-derived CDR1 and CDR2 are MNHEY and SMNVEV (reference sequence).

The chain combines TRBV13 with TRBJ2-7, with D perhaps TRBD2 (5 bases). V dropped 3 bases and J dropped 2 bases, with 11 bases sitting between them. Germline V gives CDR1 PRHDT, CDR2 FYEKMQ (reference sequence). This CDR3 is 14 amino acids long. The CDR3 spells CASSFQRFAYEQYF. The CDR3 DNA is TGTGCCAGCAGCTTCCAGCGGTTCGCCTACGAGCAGTACTTC.

The genes are TRBV11-2 and TRBJ2-7; weak D call: TRBD1 (5 bases). V was trimmed by 0 bases and J by 3 bases, leaving 15 bases between them. Germline V lookup: CDR1 SGHAT, CDR2 FQNNGV. The CDR3 consists of 16 residues. The CDR3 here is CASSLDPGRVNYEQYF. The CDR3 DNA reads TGTGCCAGCAGCTTAGATCCCGGCAGGGTAAACTACGAGCAGTACTTC.

The chain carries TRBV7-9 and TRBJ1-2; the match to TRBD1 covers 7 bases. With V trimmed by 5 bases and J by 4 bases, 1 base remained unmatched. There are 12 residues in the CDR3. From germline, CDR1 is SEHNR and CDR2 FQNEAQ (reference sequence). CDR3 residues: CASSAGGYGYTF. In DNA, the CDR3 is TGTGCCAGCAGCGCAGGGGGCTATGGCTACACCTTC.

The chain recombines TRBV5-4 with TRBJ2-2; 9 positions agree with TRBD2. Germline assignment: CDR1 SGHNT and CDR2 YYREEE (reference sequence). V lost 0 bases to trimming and J lost 3 bases; unmatched junction nucleotides: 6. CDR3 length: 17 residues. The CDR3 region has the DNA TGTGCCAGCAGCTTGGGGCTAGCGGGGATTCACACCGGGGAGCTGTTTTTT. This codes for CASSLGLAGIHTGELFF.

The chain links TRBV19 to TRBJ1-5; TRBD1 matches at 9 bases. Unmatched junction bases numbered 14, after V lost 1 base and J lost 7 bases. The CDR3 length is 18 residues. The germline gives CDR1 LNHDA, CDR2 SQIVND (reference sequence). CDR3 coding DNA: TGTGCCAGTAGTATAGGGGCACATTGGGACAGGGCTAACCAGCCCCAGCATTTT. Protein sequence: CASSIGAHWDRANQPQHF.

In its sample, this clone was seen once. The chain joins TRBV28 to TRBJ1-2, with TRBD1 identical over 8 bases. Germline lookup yields CDR1 MDHEN and CDR2 SYDVKM. CDR3 length equals 15 residues. The V gene end was trimmed by 6 bases and the J gene end by 0 bases; junction bases not matched to a gene: 6. The CDR3 protein is CASRPPGQANYGYTF. As DNA, the CDR3 is TGTGCCAGCAGACCGCCGGGACAGGCTAACTATGGCTACACCTTC.

V is TRBV28 and J is TRBJ2-7, with 8 bases lining up with TRBD1. The trim removed 2 bases at V and 4 bases at J, leaving 4 bases unmatched. The germline V gene encodes CDR1 MDHEN and CDR2 SYDVKM. The CDR3 runs 14 residues. CDR3 sequence (DNA): TGTGCCAGCAGTTTACAGGGGGCAGGATACGAGCAGTACTTC. Translating it yields CASSLQGAGYEQYF. Supplemented by reference TRBV28 and TRBJ2-7, the full variable domain reads DVKVTQSSRYLVKRTGEKVFLECVQDMDHENMFWYRQDPGLGLRLIYFSYDVKMKEKGDIPEGYSVSREKKERFSLILESASTNQTSMYLCASSLQGAGYEQYFGPGTRLTVT.

This clone came up once. The rearrangement uses TRBV6-5 and TRBJ1-1; no clear D gene. Trimming took off 6 bases at V and 3 bases at J, with 20 bases between the two ends. The CDR3 extends over 16 amino acids. CDR1 is MNHEY, CDR2 SVGAGI, per germline. CDR3 amino acids: CASSYNQGGPYTEAFF. Written as DNA, the CDR3 is TGTGCCAGCAGCTACAATCAAGGAGGTCCCTACACTGAAGCTTTCTTT.

This sequence joins TRBV5-1 and TRBJ1-1; D perhaps matches TRBD1 (5 bases). Germline V gives CDR1 SGHRS, CDR2 YFSETQ. V dropped 4 bases and J dropped 4 bases, with 11 bases sitting between them. This CDR3 comprises 13 residues. DNA of the CDR3: TGCGCCAGCAGCGAAGGGGTGGCCACTGAAGCTTTCTTT. This gives the protein CASSEGVATEAFF.

The rearrangement joins TRBV15 to TRBJ1-3; D gene ambiguous. This CDR3 comprises 15 residues. The V and J ends lost 0 bases and 2 bases respectively, with 8 bases between them. CDR1 and CDR2 from the germline V gene are LNHNV and YYDKDF (reference sequence). The CDR3 here is CATSRDVAAGNTIYF. CDR3 nucleotide sequence: TGTGCCACCAGCAGAGATGTGGCAGCTGGAAACACCATATATTTT.

This chain joins TRBV7-6 and TRBJ2-1; 8 bases are shared with TRBD2. The CDR3 loop spans 16 amino acids. Germline V gives CDR1 SGHVS, CDR2 FNYEAQ. Germline trimming cut 5 bases from V and 4 bases from J; bases unmatched to any gene: 10. CDR3 nucleotides: TGTGCCAGCAGCCCCCTTGGCGGGGGGACGTACAATGAGCAGTTCTTC. Translating gives CASSPLGGGTYNEQFF.

This clone was detected a few times. V is TRBV19 and J is TRBJ1-5; a weak D match, TRBD1 (6 bases). Germline V gene lookup returns CDR1 LNHDA and CDR2 SQIVND (reference sequence). V lost 5 bases and J lost 7, with 12 bases in between. There are 13 residues in the CDR3. This chain's CDR3 is CASSEQGGQPQHF. Here the CDR3 DNA reads TGTGCCAGTAGTGAACAGGGAGGGCAGCCCCAGCATTTT.

The gene calls are TRBV7-9 and TRBJ2-2; D is unresolved. The CDR3 extends over 13 amino acids. Germline lookup yields CDR1 SEHNR and CDR2 FQNEAQ (reference sequence). V was clipped by 4 bases and J by 5 bases, with 8 bases between them. The CDR3 coding sequence is TGTGCCAGCAGCTCCAGCAGGACCGGGGAGCTGTTTTTT. The encoded protein is CASSSSRTGELFF. The variable domain in full, with the rest retrieved from reference TRBV7-9 and TRBJ2-2, is DTGVSQNPRHKITKRGQNVTFRCDPISEHNRLYWYRQTLGQGPEFLTYFQNEAQLEKSRLLSDRFSAERPKGSFSTLEIQRTEQGDSAMYLCASSSSRTGELFFGEGSRLTVL.

The chain employs TRBV30 and TRBJ2-5, with 7 bases that match TRBD1. Germline CDR1 GTSNPN, CDR2 SVGIG (reference sequence). V lost 6 bases to trimming and J lost 2 bases; unmatched junction nucleotides: 3. The CDR3 runs to 12 residues. The CDR3: CACDRDQETQYF. In nucleotides, the CDR3 is TGTGCCTGTGACAGGGATCAAGAGACCCAGTACTTC. Looking up the rest from reference TRBV30 and TRBJ2-5 gives the full variable domain: SQTIHQWPATLVQPVGSPLSLECTVEGTSNPNLYWYRQAAGRGLQLLFYSVGIGQISSEVPQNLSASRPQDRQFILSSKKLLLSDSGFYLCACDRDQETQYFGPGTRLLVL.

The chain combines TRBV5-1 with TRBJ1-1, with a tentative D call TRBD1 (6 bases). CDR1 SGHRS and CDR2 YFSETQ come from the germline V gene. The CDR3 consists of 16 residues. CDR3 DNA: TGCGCAACTTGTGGACCGCGGACAGCTAAGAACACTGAAGCTTTCTTT. Translated, it gives CATCGPRTAKNTEAFF.

The gene calls are TRBV28 and TRBJ2-1, with TRBD2 as a possible D gene (6 bases). The V end lost 6 bases, the J end lost 8 bases, and 17 bases lay between the germline ends. The CDR3 has 14 residues. Germline CDR1 MDHEN, CDR2 SYDVKM. DNA of the CDR3: TGTGCCAGCAGAGTGGGGGGTAGGTTCGATGAGCAGTTCTTC. Amino acids: CASRVGGRFDEQFF.

As regards this clone: Relative to the germline gene, one junction end is altered; a read error may explain this. The CDR3: CASSLGTGDSNQSQHF. For the CDR3, the DNA is TGTGCCAGCAGCTTAGGGACAGGGGATAGCAATCAGTCCCAGCATTTT. The chain recombines TRBV5-6 with TRBJ1-5; the match to TRBD1 covers 10 bases. Germline V gives CDR1 SGHDT, CDR2 YYEEEE. The CDR3 consists of 16 residues.

In its sample, this clone was seen once. The chain uses TRBV5-3 and TRBJ2-5; D gene ambiguous. TRBV5-3 is placed among ORFs of uncertain function. The CDR3 is 12 residues long. Between the trimmed V and J ends, which lost 0 bases and 5 bases, there was a span of 5 bases. The CDR3, as DNA: TGTGCCAGAAGCTTGGTCGCGGAGACCCAGTACTTC. Translated: CARSLVAETQYF.

The chain has TRBV28 and TRBJ2-3; D perhaps matches TRBD2 (6 bases). The germline V gene encodes CDR1 MDHEN and CDR2 SYDVKM. V was shortened by 6 bases and J by 6 bases, with 10 bases between the two germline ends. The CDR3 has 12 amino acids. The DNA of the CDR3 is TGTGCCAGCAGAGGGAGGAGGGATACGCAGTATTTT. Protein: CASRGRRDTQYF.

J is TRBJ2-2 and V is TRBV5-1; 10 bases map to TRBD1. The CDR3 is made up of 15 amino acids. Trimming removed 2 bases from V and 8 bases from J; junction bases left unmatched: 6. CDR1 SGHRS and CDR2 YFSETQ come from the germline V gene. Written as DNA, the CDR3 is TGCGCCAGCAGCTTAGACAGGGGGCGCACAGGGGAGCTGTTTTTT. It specifies CASSLDRGRTGELFF.

This clone is a singleton in its sample. The chain links TRBV29-1 to TRBJ2-1, with 11 bases aligning to TRBD2. Trimming at V came to 6 bases and at J to 10 bases, leaving 8 bases not matched to a gene. This CDR3 has 13 residues. Germline loops: CDR1 SQVTM, CDR2 ANQGSEA. The CDR3 loop reads CSVSSGRYAEQFF. CDR3 nucleotides: TGCAGCGTCTCTAGCGGGAGGTACGCGGAGCAGTTCTTC.

This clone has just one count. The V gene is TRBV6-6, the J gene TRBJ2-7; D gene unclear. V lost 0 bases to trimming and J lost 4 bases, with 7 bases between them. CDR1 and CDR2 (germline): MNHNY, SVGAGI (reference sequence). This CDR3 has 13 residues. In DNA form, the CDR3 reads TGTGCCAGCAGTTACTCGACTGAATACGAGCAGTACTTC. This codes for CASSYSTEYEQYF.

This sequence joins TRBV29-1 and TRBJ2-1; 8 bases match TRBD1. V was pared by 4 bases and J by 13 bases, with 6 bases of the junction left unmatched. The CDR3 loop spans 11 amino acids. Germline CDR1 is SQVTM and CDR2 is ANQGSEA. The CDR3 DNA reads TGCAGCGTTGCCGGGACAGGTCTTCAGTTCTTC. Its translation: CSVAGTGLQFF.